Shown below are 20 T cell receptor beta chains from a single sample sequenced in a study of T cell changes during pregnancy in multiple sclerosis. Clones were read by immunoSEQ multiplex PCR, and TCRdb kept only the in-frame ones, dropping some. The profile covers some 71,000 clones, with 75% to 95% appearing a single time and under 0.3% taken by the ten largest. The specimen was CD4+ T cells from peripheral blood mononuclear cells, collected in the third trimester of pregnancy. Source of these receptors: a female donor in good health, enrolled as a control in a pregnancy study.

Written as DNA, the CDR3 is TGTGCCAGTAGTCCCCAGGGGGAATTCTATGGCTACACCTTC. Translated: CASSPQGEFYGYTF. The chain carries TRBV19 and TRBJ1-2; TRBD1 agrees at 7 bases. V was clipped by 5 bases and J by 4 bases; unmatched bases: 7. The CDR3 totals 14 residues. Germline assignment: CDR1 LNHDA and CDR2 SQIVND (reference sequence). Using reference TRBV19 and TRBJ1-2 for the parts outside the CDR3, the full variable domain is DGGITQSPKYLFRKEGQNVTLSCEQNLNHDAMYWYRQDPGQGLRLIYYSQIVNDFQKGDIAEGYSVSREKKESFPLTVTSAQKNPTAFYLCASSPQGEFYGYTFGSGTRLTVV.

This chain connects TRBV9 to TRBJ1-1; D is ambiguous. This CDR3 contains 15 residues. The V and J ends lost 0 bases and 0 bases respectively, with 9 bases between them. Germline CDR1 SGDLS, CDR2 YYNGEE. CDR3 in amino acids: CASSVGVGVNTEAFF. Written as DNA, the CDR3 is TGTGCCAGCAGCGTAGGCGTGGGCGTGAACACTGAAGCTTTCTTT.

The chain recombines TRBV9 with TRBJ1-3, with 7 bases fitting TRBD1. The CDR3 length is 16 residues. CDR1 and CDR2 (germline): SGDLS, YYNGEE. Trimming at V came to 3 bases and at J to 3 bases, leaving 9 bases not matched to a gene. The CDR3 protein is CASSASGGLNGNTIYF. The CDR3 nucleotides read TGTGCCAGCAGCGCATCAGGGGGATTAAATGGAAACACCATATATTTT.

The gene calls are TRBV30 and TRBJ1-1; no clear D gene. The ends were cut back, 0 bases at V and 5 bases at J, with 13 bases in the middle. The germline CDR1 and CDR2 sequences are GTSNPN and SVGIG (reference sequence). The CDR3 has 14 amino acids. The CDR3 DNA is TGTGCCTGGAGTGTACGCGGGAGATGGACTGAAGCTTTCTTT. This gives the protein CAWSVRGRWTEAFF.

The V call is TRBV6-5, the J call TRBJ1-1, with D perhaps matching TRBD1 (6 bases). The V end lost 2 bases, the J end lost 11 bases, and 18 bases lay between the germline ends. Germline CDR1 reads MNHEY; CDR2 reads SVGAGI. The CDR3 covers 14 residues. CDR3 loop: CASSYDWTVTGAFF. The DNA of the CDR3 is TGTGCCAGCAGTTACGATTGGACAGTAACTGGCGCTTTCTTT.

The rearrangement joins TRBV11-2 to TRBJ2-5; 8 bases align to TRBD1. The CDR3 covers 15 residues. Germline V gene data show CDR1 as SGHAT and CDR2 as FQNNGV. V shed 0 bases and J 4 bases; nucleotides not matched to a gene: 4. The CDR3 spells CASSLDRGQGETQYF. The CDR3 DNA is TGTGCCAGCAGCTTAGACAGGGGGCAGGGAGAGACCCAGTACTTC. The full variable domain, in which reference TRBV11-2 and TRBJ2-5 provide the parts outside the CDR3, is EAGVAQSPRYKIIEKRQSVAFWCNPISGHATLYWYQQILGQGPKLLIQFQNNGVVDDSQLPKDRFSAERLKGVDSTLKIQPAKLEDSAVYLCASSLDRGQGETQYFGPGTRLLVL.

This clone has only one observation. The rearrangement joins TRBV14 to TRBJ1-2; TRBD1 matches at 7 bases. CDR3 length: 13 residues. Germline V gives CDR1 SGHDN, CDR2 FVKESK. J lost 7 bases, V lost 3 bases, and 5 bases had no gene match. The CDR3 spells CASSHRQGGGYTF. CDR3 sequence (DNA): TGTGCCAGCAGCCATCGACAGGGAGGTGGCTACACCTTC. The whole variable domain, filled in from reference TRBV14 and TRBJ1-2, reads EAGVTQFPSHSVIEKGQTVTLRCDPISGHDNLYWYRRVMGKEIKFLLHFVKESKQDESGMPNNRFLAERTGGTYSTLKVQPAELEDSGVYFCASSHRQGGGYTFGSGTRLTVV.

The chain has TRBV25-1 and TRBJ1-1; 8 nucleotides match TRBD1. The CDR3 covers 16 residues. Germline values: CDR1 MGHDK, CDR2 SYGVNS. The J segment lost 1 base and the V segment lost 7 bases, leaving 11 bases of the junction unmatched. Here the CDR3 DNA reads TGTGCCAGCACCCAGACAGGGGTTGTAGGGAACACTGAAGCTTTCTTT. Its protein product is CASTQTGVVGNTEAFF.

The chain is built from TRBV30 and TRBJ2-7, with a tentative D call TRBD2 (5 bases). Germline V gene data show CDR1 as GTSNPN and CDR2 as SVGIG (reference sequence). There are 15 residues in the CDR3. V was cut by 5 bases and J by 1 base, with 18 bases left in between. CDR3 residues: CAWESARGSSYEQYF. The CDR3 nucleotides are TGTGCCTGGGAGTCGGCCCGAGGGTCGTCCTACGAGCAGTACTTC.

This clone was counted only a few times. The J gene is TRBJ1-1, the V gene TRBV7-9; possibly TRBD1 for D (5 bases). Germline values: CDR1 SEHNR, CDR2 FQNEAQ (reference sequence). The V gene lost 5 bases and the J gene lost 10 bases, with 17 bases spanning the gap. CDR3 length: 13 residues. CDR3 coding DNA: TGTGCCAGCAGCCTTAACAACAGGAGAGGAGCTTTCTTT. It encodes CASSLNNRRGAFF.

This chain connects TRBV30 to TRBJ1-4; D unclear. This CDR3 is 17 amino acids long. CDR1 is GTSNPN, CDR2 SVGIG, per germline (reference sequence). V lost 1 base and J lost 0, with 15 bases in between. The CDR3 DNA sequence: TGTGCCTGGAGTGAGCTGGGCATTTGGGCAACTAATGAAAAACTGTTTTTT. This sequence encodes CAWSELGIWATNEKLFF.

V usage is TRBV2 and J usage is TRBJ1-5; D perhaps matches TRBD1 (5 bases). Germline assignment: CDR1 SNHLY and CDR2 FYNNEI. V was cut by 3 bases and J by 2 bases, with 14 bases left in between. The CDR3 runs to 16 residues. CDR3 sequence: CASSDRGLRGNQPQHF. The CDR3 nucleotides are TGTGCCAGCAGTGATAGGGGCCTCAGAGGCAATCAGCCCCAGCATTTT.

V gene TRBV18 combines with J gene TRBJ1-1; no clear D gene. CDR1 is KGHSH and CDR2 is LQKENI in the germline V gene. V dropped 3 bases and J dropped 5 bases, with 13 bases sitting between them. This CDR3 is built from 14 residues. The CDR3 protein is CASSPAVDGTEAFF. CDR3 DNA sequence: TGTGCCAGCTCACCGGCGGTGGATGGGACTGAAGCTTTCTTT.

This sequence joins TRBV29-1 and TRBJ2-3; D unresolved. The germline V gene has CDR1 SQVTM and CDR2 ANQGSEA. The ends were cut back, 3 bases at V and 1 base at J, with 11 bases in the middle. This CDR3 comprises 14 residues. The CDR3 DNA follows: TGCAGCGTTGATGTCGGGTTCGGCACAGATACGCAGTATTTT. Its protein is CSVDVGFGTDTQYF.

The CDR3, as DNA: TGTGCCAGCAGCCCCGACAAGAGCACAGATACGCAGTATTTT. Translation gives CASSPDKSTDTQYF. The V gene is TRBV7-3, the J gene TRBJ2-3; D remains ambiguous. This CDR3 is built from 14 residues. V gave up 5 bases and J gave up 0 bases, with 9 bases separating them. Germline V gene lookup returns CDR1 SGHTA and CDR2 FQGTGA.

The rearrangement links TRBV7-3 to TRBJ2-1; no clear D. The V end was cut by 1 base, the J end by 3 bases, with 4 bases between. This CDR3 is built from 13 residues. The germline gives CDR1 SGHTA, CDR2 FQGTGA. The CDR3 reads CASSLINYNEQFF. CDR3 DNA: TGTGCCAGCAGCTTAATCAACTACAATGAGCAGTTCTTC.

The genes are TRBV5-1 and TRBJ2-7, with 7 nucleotides matching TRBD1. V lost 1 base and J lost 3; bases outside the gene matches: 4. Germline V gene lookup returns CDR1 SGHRS and CDR2 YFSETQ. The CDR3 consists of 14 residues. The CDR3 spells CASSLYRGDYEQYF. The DNA of the CDR3 is TGCGCCAGCAGCTTGTACAGGGGTGACTACGAGCAGTACTTC.

This chain links TRBV7-2 with TRBJ1-1; tentatively, D is TRBD1 (5 bases). V shed 3 bases and J shed 7 bases, with 9 bases lying between them. Germline CDR1 SGHTA, CDR2 FQGNSA. This CDR3 has 12 amino acids. The CDR3 region is CASSFGGLEAFF. As DNA, the CDR3 is TGTGCCAGCAGCTTCGGGGGACTTGAAGCTTTCTTT.

This chain joins TRBV9 and TRBJ2-3; 8 positions agree with TRBD2. CDR3 length: 14 amino acids. Trimming removed 1 base from V and 5 bases from J; junction bases left unmatched: 3. Germline CDR1 and CDR2: SGDLS and YYNGEE. The CDR3 is CASSVRGGVDTQYF. The CDR3 bases are TGTGCCAGCAGCGTACGGGGGGGCGTAGATACGCAGTATTTT.

The chain links TRBV30 to TRBJ2-3; TRBD1 matches at 8 bases. Germline V CDR1 and CDR2: GTSNPN, SVGIG (reference sequence). V gave up 3 bases and J gave up 5 bases; unmatched junction bases: 10. CDR3 size: 15 residues. Here the CDR3 reads CAWSSGGAEGDTQYF. CDR3 DNA: TGTGCCTGGAGCTCAGGGGGCGCGGAAGGAGATACGCAGTATTTT. The variable domain in full, with the rest retrieved from reference TRBV30 and TRBJ2-3, is SQTIHQWPATLVQPVGSPLSLECTVEGTSNPNLYWYRQAAGRGLQLLFYSVGIGQISSEVPQNLSASRPQDRQFILSSKKLLLSDSGFYLCAWSSGGAEGDTQYFGPGTRLTVL.